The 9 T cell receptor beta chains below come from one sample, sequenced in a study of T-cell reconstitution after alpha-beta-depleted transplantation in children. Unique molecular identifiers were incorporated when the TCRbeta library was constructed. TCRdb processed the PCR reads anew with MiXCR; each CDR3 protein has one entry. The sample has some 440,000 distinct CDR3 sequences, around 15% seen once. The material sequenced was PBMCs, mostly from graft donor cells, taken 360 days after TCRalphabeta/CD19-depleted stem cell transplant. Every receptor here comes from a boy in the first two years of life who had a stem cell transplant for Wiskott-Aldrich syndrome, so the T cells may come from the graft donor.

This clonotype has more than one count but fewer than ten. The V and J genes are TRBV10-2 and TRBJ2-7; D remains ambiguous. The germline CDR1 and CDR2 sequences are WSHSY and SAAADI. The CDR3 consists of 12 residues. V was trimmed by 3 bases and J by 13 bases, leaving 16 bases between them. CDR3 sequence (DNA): TGCGCCAGCAGTGAAACCCTTAACGGCTTATACTTC. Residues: CASSETLNGLYF.

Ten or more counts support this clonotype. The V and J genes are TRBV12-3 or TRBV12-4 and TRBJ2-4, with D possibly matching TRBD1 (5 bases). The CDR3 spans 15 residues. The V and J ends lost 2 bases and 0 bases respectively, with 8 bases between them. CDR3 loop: CASSLQGLAKNIQYF. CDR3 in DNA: TGTGCCAGCAGTTTACAGGGATTAGCCAAAAACATTCAGTACTTC.

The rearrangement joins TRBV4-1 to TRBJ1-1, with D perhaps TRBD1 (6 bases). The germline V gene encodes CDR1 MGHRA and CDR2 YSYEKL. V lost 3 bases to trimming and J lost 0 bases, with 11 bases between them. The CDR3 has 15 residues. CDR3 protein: CASSHSDRLNTEAFF. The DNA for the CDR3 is TGCGCCAGCAGCCATAGCGACAGGCTGAACACTGAAGCTTTCTTT.

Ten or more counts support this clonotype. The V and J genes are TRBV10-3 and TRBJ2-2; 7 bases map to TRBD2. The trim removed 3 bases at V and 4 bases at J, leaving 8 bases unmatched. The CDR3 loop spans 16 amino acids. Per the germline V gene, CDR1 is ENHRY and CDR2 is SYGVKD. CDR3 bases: TGTGCCATCAGTGAAACGGGGGAGGGCGTCACCGGGGAGCTGTTTTTT. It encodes CAISETGEGVTGELFF.

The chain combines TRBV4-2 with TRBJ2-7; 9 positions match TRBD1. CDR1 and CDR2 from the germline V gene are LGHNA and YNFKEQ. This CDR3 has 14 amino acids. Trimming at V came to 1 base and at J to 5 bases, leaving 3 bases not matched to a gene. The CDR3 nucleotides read TGTGCCAGCAGCCAAGTACAGGGGGCCGACGAGCAGTACTTC. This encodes CASSQVQGADEQYF.

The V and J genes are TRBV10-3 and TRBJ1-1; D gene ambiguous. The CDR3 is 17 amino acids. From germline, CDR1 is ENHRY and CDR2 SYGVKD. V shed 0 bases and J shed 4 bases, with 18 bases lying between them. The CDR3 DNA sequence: TGTGCCATCAGTGAGTCTATGCAGCAGCGGTCTCCCACTGAAGCTTTCTTT. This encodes CAISESMQQRSPTEAFF.

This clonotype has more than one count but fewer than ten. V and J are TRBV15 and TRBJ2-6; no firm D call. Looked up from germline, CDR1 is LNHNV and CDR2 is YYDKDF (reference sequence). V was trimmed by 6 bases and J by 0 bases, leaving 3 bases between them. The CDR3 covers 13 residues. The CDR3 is CATRFSGANVLTF. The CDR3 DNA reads TGTGCCACCAGGTTCTCTGGGGCCAACGTCCTGACTTTC.

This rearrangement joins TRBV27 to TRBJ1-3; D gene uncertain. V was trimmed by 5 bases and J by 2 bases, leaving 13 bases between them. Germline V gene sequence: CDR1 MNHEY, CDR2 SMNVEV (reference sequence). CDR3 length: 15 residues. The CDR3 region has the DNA TGTGCCAGCAGTGCCAGGATGAGACCTGGAAACACCATATATTTT. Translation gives CASSARMRPGNTIYF.

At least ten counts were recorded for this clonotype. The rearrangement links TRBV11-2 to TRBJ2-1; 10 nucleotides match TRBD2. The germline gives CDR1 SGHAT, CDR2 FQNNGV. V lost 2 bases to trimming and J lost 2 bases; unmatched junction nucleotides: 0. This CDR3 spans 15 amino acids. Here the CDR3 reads CASSLLAGAYNEQFF. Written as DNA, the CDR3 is TGTGCCAGCAGCTTACTAGCGGGGGCCTACAATGAGCAGTTCTTC.